This passage covers 21 T cell receptor beta chains from one sample sequenced in a study of blood T cell repertoires in COVID-19. Sequencing was performed with immunoSEQ multiplex PCR; in TCRdb, only in-frame clones are kept and a portion is missing. This table holds 95,000 to 100,000 clones, about 90% found once. The sample consisted of peripheral blood. Receptor source: a man in his forties or fifties with acute or convalescent COVID-19.

This clone was picked up a small number of times. The chain joins TRBV11-2 to TRBJ2-3, with D possibly TRBD1 on 5 matching bases. The germline gives CDR1 SGHAT, CDR2 FQNNGV. V dropped 1 base and J dropped 4 bases, with 6 bases sitting between them. CDR3 length equals 13 residues. The DNA for the CDR3 is TGTGCCAGCAGCTTAGCAGGGCCAGATACGCAGTATTTT. This codes for CASSLAGPDTQYF.

The chain joins TRBV28 to TRBJ1-5, with D unresolved. The CDR3 is made up of 16 amino acids. With 6 bases removed from V and 2 bases from J, the gap between germline ends came to 17 bases. Germline-derived CDR1 and CDR2 are MDHEN and SYDVKM. The CDR3 region is CASSTWSEGGNQPQHF. In DNA, the CDR3 is TGTGCCAGCAGCACGTGGTCCGAAGGAGGCAATCAGCCCCAGCATTTT.

Here the CDR3 DNA reads TGCGCCAGCAGTGAATGTGAGACCCCTAGCTTTCAGCCCCAGCATTTT. It translates to CASSECETPSFQPQHF. The V and J genes are TRBV10-1 and TRBJ1-5; D is uncertain. Trimming stripped 3 bases from V and 6 bases from J, with 18 bases between. This CDR3 has 16 amino acids. CDR1 is WNHNN, CDR2 SYGVQD, per germline (reference sequence).

The V gene is TRBV19, the J gene TRBJ2-1; D may be TRBD2 (5 bases). Trimming shortened V by 3 bases and J by 8 bases, and 17 bases separated the two germline ends. The CDR3 extends over 15 amino acids. CDR1 and CDR2 from the germline V gene are LNHDA and SQIVND (reference sequence). The CDR3 bases are TGTGCCAGTAGTATTGTGCAAAAAGCGAGGGATGAGCAGTTCTTC. The encoded protein is CASSIVQKARDEQFF. The full variable domain, with the rest looked up from reference TRBV19 and TRBJ2-1, is DGGITQSPKYLFRKEGQNVTLSCEQNLNHDAMYWYRQDPGQGLRLIYYSQIVNDFQKGDIAEGYSVSREKKESFPLTVTSAQKNPTAFYLCASSIVQKARDEQFFGPGTRLTVL.

This clone appeared a few times. The chain links TRBV3-1 (or the pseudogene TRBV3-2) to TRBJ2-1; D possibly corresponds to TRBD2 (6 bases). The length of the CDR3 is 18 residues. Germline V gene data show CDR1 as LGHDT and CDR2 as YNNKEL (reference sequence). The V end lost 0 bases, the J end lost 4 bases, and 19 bases lay between the germline ends. The CDR3 coding sequence is TGTGCCAGCAGCCAAGATTGGGTTTGGGGGGAGAAATACAATGAGCAGTTCTTC. It specifies CASSQDWVWGEKYNEQFF.

In this sample, this clone turned up once. CDR3 sequence (DNA): TGTGCCAGCAGTGAAGCGAAGGGGAACTATGGCTACACCTTC. Protein product: CASSEAKGNYGYTF. The V call is TRBV2, the J call TRBJ1-2; TRBD1 is a possible D gene (5 bases). The CDR3 runs 14 residues. Looked up from germline, CDR1 is SNHLY and CDR2 is FYNNEI. V was shortened by 0 bases and J by 2 bases, with 7 bases between the two germline ends.

This chain uses TRBV5-1 with TRBJ1-2; tentative D call: TRBD1 (6 bases). Deletions cut 0 bases from V and 0 bases from J, with 6 bases between. Germline V gives CDR1 SGHRS, CDR2 YFSETQ. The CDR3 is 14 amino acids. The DNA for the CDR3 is TGCGCCAGCAGCTTGGACAGGGCTAACTATGGCTACACCTTC. Protein sequence: CASSLDRANYGYTF.

The chain joins TRBV18 to TRBJ1-1, with D perhaps TRBD1 (6 bases). CDR3 size: 15 residues. The ends were cut back, 5 bases at V and 0 bases at J, with 13 bases in the middle. CDR1 is KGHSH and CDR2 is LQKENI in the germline V gene. CDR3 nucleotides: TGTGCCAGCTCAGACCGACAGGAGATGAACACTGAAGCTTTCTTT. Its protein is CASSDRQEMNTEAFF.

The chain joins TRBV29-1 to TRBJ2-7; D is unresolved. Looked up from germline, CDR1 is SQVTM and CDR2 is ANQGSEA. V lost 4 bases to trimming and J lost 12 bases, with 19 bases between them. The CDR3 sequence is 12 residues long. This chain's CDR3 is CSVVSGRNLWYF. The CDR3 DNA is TGCAGCGTTGTGTCAGGCCGGAACTTATGGTACTTC.

This chain connects TRBV4-3 to TRBJ1-4; the D gene is possibly TRBD1 (5 bases). Germline V CDR1 and CDR2: LGHNA, YSLEER. CDR3 length: 16 amino acids. V was cut by 1 base and J by 5 bases, with 14 bases left in between. The CDR3 DNA sequence: TGCGCCAGCAGCCAAGCTATGGGGGGGGGAAATGAAAAACTGTTTTTT. Translating it yields CASSQAMGGGNEKLFF.

The chain employs TRBV25-1 and TRBJ1-4, with D possibly TRBD1 on 5 matching bases. The CDR3 runs 15 residues. Trimming pared 8 bases from V and 7 bases from J, leaving 20 bases between. The germline gives CDR1 MGHDK, CDR2 SYGVNS. CDR3 amino acids: CASAWRGRAGEKLFF. As DNA, the CDR3 is TGTGCCAGCGCCTGGAGGGGCAGGGCGGGTGAAAAACTGTTTTTT.

The chain has TRBV19 and TRBJ2-1; D is unclear. V shed 10 bases and J shed 5 bases, with 12 bases lying between them. The CDR3 consists of 12 residues. The V gene's germline CDR1 is LNHDA and CDR2 SQIVND (reference sequence). The CDR3, as DNA: TGTGCCACAAGCCCCCTGAACAATGAGCAGTTCTTC. Protein product: CATSPLNNEQFF.

The gene calls are TRBV6-5 and TRBJ2-1, with TRBD2 matching 10 bases. The CDR3 is 15 residues long. Losses at the gene ends were 5 bases for V and 9 bases for J; bases not matched to a gene: 10. Germline V gene data show CDR1 as MNHEY and CDR2 as SVGAGI. CDR3 DNA sequence: TGTGCCAGCAGTAGTGAGCGGGGGGGCCAGCTTGAGCAGTTCTTC. Protein sequence: CASSSERGGQLEQFF.

This chain links TRBV5-1 with TRBJ2-3; 7 positions match TRBD2. The V gene's germline CDR1 is SGHRS and CDR2 YFSETQ. J was trimmed by 1 base and V by 3 bases; bases with no gene match: 5. This CDR3 comprises 15 residues. Here the CDR3 DNA reads TGCGCCAGCAGCTCCGGACTAGTCGGCACAGATACGCAGTATTTT. Translation gives CASSSGLVGTDTQYF.

As regards this clone: This sample includes further DNA sequences coding for the same CDR3. V usage is TRBV7-9 and J usage is TRBJ2-7, with D unclear. V gave up 1 base and J gave up 4 bases, with 8 bases separating them. The germline CDR1 and CDR2 sequences are SEHNR and FQNEAQ (reference sequence). This CDR3 spans 13 amino acids. CDR3 protein: CASSLVGGYEQYF. The CDR3, as DNA: TGTGCCAGCAGCTTAGTCGGCGGTTACGAGCAGTACTTC.

This chain links TRBV27 with TRBJ1-4, with a weak D call TRBD1 (5 bases). Trimming took off 4 bases at V and 15 bases at J, with 21 bases between the two ends. The germline V gene encodes CDR1 MNHEY and CDR2 SMNVEV (reference sequence). The CDR3 is 14 residues long. The CDR3 loop is CASSYGPGLGLLFF. CDR3 DNA: TGTGCCAGCAGTTATGGCCCAGGGCTAGGGTTGTTGTTTTTT.

This chain uses TRBV5-5 with TRBJ2-2; 10 bases agree with TRBD1. The CDR3 has 16 residues. The ends lost 4 bases at V and 5 bases at J; junction bases unmatched: 8. In germline, CDR1 is SGHKS, CDR2 YYEKEE (reference sequence). The CDR3 loop reads CASSADRGRSTGELFF. The DNA of the CDR3 is TGTGCCAGCAGCGCTGACAGGGGGCGCAGTACCGGGGAGCTGTTTTTT.

This chain connects TRBV7-2 to TRBJ1-1, with a weak D call TRBD1 (6 bases). There are 14 residues in the CDR3. The V gene's germline CDR1 is SGHTA and CDR2 FQGNSA. V was pared by 7 bases and J by 2 bases, with 14 bases between. The CDR3 is CASTLRGPNTEAFF. The CDR3 DNA follows: TGTGCCAGCACACTCAGGGGACCAAACACTGAAGCTTTCTTT. Looking up the rest from reference TRBV7-2 and TRBJ1-1 gives the full variable domain: GAGVSQSPSNKVTEKGKDVELRCDPISGHTALYWYRQSLGQGLEFLIYFQGNSAPDKSGLPSDRFSAERTGGSVSTLTIQRTQQEDSAVYLCASTLRGPNTEAFFGQGTRLTVV.

The chain carries TRBV10-1 and TRBJ1-1; 8 bases are a match to TRBD1. The CDR3 is 15 amino acids. The J segment lost 2 bases and the V segment lost 3 bases, leaving 5 bases of the junction unmatched. Germline V lookup: CDR1 WNHNN, CDR2 SYGVQD (reference sequence). Here the CDR3 DNA reads TGCGCCAGCAGTGACAGGGGGCGACCAAACACTGAAGCTTTCTTT. The encoded protein is CASSDRGRPNTEAFF.

For the CDR3, the DNA is TGTGCCAGCAGGAATGGCGGAGAAGAGACCCAGTACTTC. It specifies CASRNGGEETQYF. This rearrangement joins TRBV6-5 to TRBJ2-5; the D is unclear. Trimming left V 6 bases short and J 3 bases short, with 11 bases between. Germline V gene lookup returns CDR1 MNHEY and CDR2 SVGAGI. This CDR3 comprises 13 residues.

The chain links TRBV3-1 (or the pseudogene TRBV3-2) to TRBJ1-6; D possibly corresponds to TRBD1 (5 bases). The length of the CDR3 is 16 residues. Trimming took 1 base from V and 1 from J, leaving 8 bases between them. Germline assignment: CDR1 LGHDT and CDR2 YNNKEL (reference sequence). The CDR3 loop is CASSQGGRSYNSPLHF. The DNA for the CDR3 is TGTGCCAGCAGCCAAGGGGGCAGGTCCTATAATTCACCCCTCCACTTT.